This TCR beta chain stems from a study of cytomegalovirus exposure and HLA in healthy donors. The germline V and J ends were trimmed by 1 base and 5 bases, with 8 bases remaining between them. CDR1 is LGHNA and CDR2 is YNFKEQ in the germline V gene. The CDR3 is 13 residues long. The PCR was carried out with 60 Vbeta primers and 13 Jbeta primers. Clones were sequenced by immunoSEQ multiplex PCR, and TCRdb holds only the in-frame ones, with some missing. The sample lists over 150,000 clones, just over 75% occurring once. This clone was observed once. The target antigen is unknown. Study-level findings and limits: Sequencing probably produced one cluster of sequence variants that were highly shared. Further analysis, carried out later, found HLA-associated TCR beta chains more clonally expanded than equally common other chains. Differences between HLA loci emerged in a later analysis of TCR association rates, with DRB1 most and HLA-C fewest.

The rearrangement uses TRBV4-2 and TRBJ1-1; D not resolved. The clonotype originates from a woman aged 60-75 years in good health and CMV-seropositive. Sequencing was performed on PBMCs. This chain's CDR3 is CASSQVPRTEAFF. CDR3 coding DNA: TGTGCCAGCAGCCAAGTCCCGAGAACTGAAGCTTTCTTT.